A selection of T cell receptor beta chains follows, all from one sample in a study of blood T cell repertoires in COVID-19. Sequencing used immunoSEQ multiplex PCR; TCRdb keeps in-frame clones, though not all of them. The table lists about 92,000 clones, 75% to 85% of them singletons. Sequencing was done on a sample of peripheral blood. The origin of the receptors is a woman in her 70s with acute or convalescent COVID-19. The CDR3 runs from the conserved cysteine through the conserved F or W. The D gene is left open where the match is weak. The size entry is marked missing in some rows and otherwise reads once, few, many or a size class.

CDR3	DNA	size	J	V	length	D
CSVVWGLNTEAFF	TGCAGCGTTGTATGGGGGCTAAACACTGAAGCTTTCTTT	-	TRBJ1-1	TRBV29-1	13	-
CASSPTSSNTEAFF	TGTGCCAGCTCACCAACATCATCGAACACTGAAGCTTTCTTT	-	TRBJ1-1	TRBV18	14	-
CASQDRQGVTARSYEQYF	TGTGCCAGCCAGGACAGACAGGGGGTGACGGCCCGCTCCTACGAGCAGTACTTC	-	TRBJ2-7	TRBV5-6	18	TRBD1
CASSSGRQAGGYTF	TGTGCCAGCAGCTCAGGAAGACAGGCGGGCGGCTACACCTTC	few	TRBJ1-2	TRBV7-2	14	-
CASSHPGGTEAFF	TGCGCCAGCAGCCACCCGGGGGGGACTGAAGCTTTCTTT	-	TRBJ1-1	TRBV5-1	13	-
CALQGAGLGEKLFF	TGTGCTCTACAAGGGGCAGGGCTTGGTGAAAAACTGTTTTTT	-	TRBJ1-4	TRBV6-5	14	-
CASREGKETQYF	TGTGCCAGCAGGGAGGGAAAAGAGACCCAGTACTTC	-	TRBJ2-5	TRBV2	12	-
CAIREQGAATEAFF	TGTGCCATCAGAGAACAGGGGGCGGCCACTGAAGCTTTCTTT	-	TRBJ1-1	TRBV10-3	14	TRBD1
CASRAGGRYEQYF	TGTGCCAGCAGGGCGGGGGGGAGGTACGAGCAGTACTTC	-	TRBJ2-7	TRBV27	13	TRBD2
CASSYRGMNTEAFF	TGTGCCAGCAGTTACAGGGGAATGAACACTGAAGCTTTCTTT	-	TRBJ1-1	TRBV6-6	14	-